The present TCR beta chain was sequenced within a study of T cell responses to AZD1222 COVID-19 vaccine. Across the whole study: Second-dose recipients at about 4 or about 12 weeks were treated as one pooled group.

TCRdb's copy holds only in-frame clones and misses some; the assay was immunoSEQ multiplex PCR. The repertoire consists of 64,000 or so clones, with 84% occurring once and the leading ten covering less than 9.5%. The CDR3 runs to 13 residues. V was trimmed by 5 bases and J by 7 bases, leaving 9 bases between them. Germline lookup yields CDR1 MNHEY and CDR2 SVGAGI. This material consisted of peripheral blood, taken on day 0 of AZD1222 vaccination. This chain links TRBV6-5 with TRBJ1-6; D is possibly TRBD1 (6 bases). The receptor's source is an adult in good health. The CDR3 reads CASSTGLNSPLHF. CDR3 in DNA: TGTGCCAGCAGTACAGGGTTAAATTCACCCCTCCACTTT.